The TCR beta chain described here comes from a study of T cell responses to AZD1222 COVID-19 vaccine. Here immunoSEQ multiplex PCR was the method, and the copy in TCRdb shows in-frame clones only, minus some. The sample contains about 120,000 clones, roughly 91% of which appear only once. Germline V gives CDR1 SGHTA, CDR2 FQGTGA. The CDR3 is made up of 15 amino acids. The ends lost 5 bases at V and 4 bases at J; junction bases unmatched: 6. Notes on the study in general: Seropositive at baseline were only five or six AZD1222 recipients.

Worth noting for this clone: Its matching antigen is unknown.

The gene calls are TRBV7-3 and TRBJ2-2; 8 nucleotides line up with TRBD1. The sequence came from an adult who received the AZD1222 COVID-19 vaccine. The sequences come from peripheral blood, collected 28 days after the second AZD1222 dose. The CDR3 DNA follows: TGTGCCAGCAGCACCCAGGGGGCCGGCACCGGGGAGCTGTTTTTT. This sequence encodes CASSTQGAGTGELFF.